Reported below is one T cell receptor (beta chain). Its matching antigen is unknown. Before the COVID-19 pandemic, during about 2011-2019, CD4+ T cells were taken from unexposed donors. The germline V and J ends were trimmed by 7 bases and 2 bases, with 15 bases remaining between them. Germline CDR1 LNHDA, CDR2 SQIVND (reference sequence). The CDR3 has 16 amino acids. Sequencing used immunoSEQ multiplex PCR; TCRdb keeps in-frame clones, though not all of them. This table holds around 62,000 clones, 94% found once. This record comes from a study of CD4 T cells in relation to SARS-CoV-2 and coronaviruses. Study-wide background: The HLA restriction of the shared crossreactive spike epitopes was mapped.

Regarding the study as a whole: In approximately 70% of donors, memory CD4+ clonotypes crossrecognized SARS-CoV-2 and at least one common cold coronavirus spike. Compared with monoreactive clones, crossreactive clones showed significantly weaker SARS-CoV-2 expansion.

The chain recombines TRBV19 with TRBJ2-6; unclear D gene. The specimen sequenced was naive CD4+ T cells from PBMCs. Subset here: naive CD4+ T cells isolated by negative enrichment. The clonotype was recovered from a human donor in good health. The CDR3 nucleotides read TGTGCCAGTAATGCCAAAAGTAGGACTGGGGCCAACGTCCTGACTTTC. Protein sequence: CASNAKSRTGANVLTF.